These 31 T cell receptor beta chains were all obtained from the same sample, sequenced in a study of CD8 T cells in ankylosing spondylitis. Study results and limitations: Blood from ankylosing spondylitis patients appeared to carry a characteristic roughly 8-variant TCR beta motif.

TCRdb processed the 5' RACE reads anew with MiXCR; each CDR3 protein has one entry. This sample has hundreds of thousands of distinct CDR3 sequences; roughly 13% occur once, and the top ten carry about 6.5%. Their recognized antigens are unknown. What was sequenced was blood, either unsorted or a sorted T cell fraction (not recorded which). The receptors stem from a male donor with ankylosing spondylitis.

V and J are TRBV23-1 and TRBJ2-3, with D maybe TRBD2 (6 bases). TRBV23-1 belongs to the ORF category, with a function that is uncertain. The V end lost 3 bases, the J end lost 2 bases, and 15 bases lay between the germline ends. The CDR3 consists of 16 residues. This chain's CDR3 is CASSQPLRRDTDTQYF. The CDR3 DNA is TGCGCCAGCAGTCAGCCACTGAGGCGGGACACAGATACGCAGTATTTT.

The sample holds a few counts of this clonotype. This rearrangement joins TRBV12-3 or TRBV12-4 to TRBJ1-5; TRBD1 matches 9 bases. Germline trimming cut 4 bases from V and 4 bases from J; bases unmatched to any gene: 5. The CDR3 totals 15 residues. CDR3 sequence: CASSSGQGTNQPQHF. In DNA form, the CDR3 reads TGTGCCAGCAGTTCCGGACAGGGGACAAATCAGCCCCAGCATTTT.

The rearrangement joins TRBV24-1 to TRBJ2-2; D gene uncertain. Trimming pared 2 bases from V and 5 bases from J, leaving 17 bases between. In germline, CDR1 is KGHDR, CDR2 SFDVKD. CDR3 length: 17 residues. CDR3 sequence: CATSDSGYGVTTGELFF. CDR3 coding DNA: TGTGCCACCAGTGATTCGGGTTACGGAGTCACTACCGGGGAGCTGTTTTTT.

This clonotype was seen a few times. V usage is TRBV12-3 or TRBV12-4 and J usage is TRBJ2-1; D is unclear. The CDR3 covers 12 residues. Trimming took 1 base from V and 9 from J, leaving 7 bases between them. CDR3 sequence reads: CASSLEGVEQFF. The DNA for the CDR3 is TGTGCCAGCAGTTTAGAAGGAGTTGAGCAGTTCTTC.

Only a few counts were recorded for this clonotype. V gene TRBV20-1 combines with J gene TRBJ2-5; TRBD2 is a possible D gene (6 bases). Trimming removed 1 base from V and 0 bases from J, with 21 bases in between. Germline values: CDR1 DFQATT, CDR2 SNEGSKA (reference sequence). The CDR3 extends over 18 amino acids. The CDR3 bases are TGCAGTGCTAGAGGCATCGGCCCTAGCGTTAACTACCAAGAGACCCAGTACTTC. This translates into CSARGIGPSVNYQETQYF.

This clonotype has a handful of counts. J is TRBJ1-2 and V is TRBV13; 8 bases agree with TRBD1. V lost 6 bases and J lost 2; bases outside the gene matches: 8. CDR1 is PRHDT and CDR2 is FYEKMQ in the germline V gene (reference sequence). CDR3 length equals 15 residues. Written as DNA, the CDR3 is TGTGCCAGCAGTCTTCCGGACAGGGTAAACTATGGCTACACCTTC. Protein: CASSLPDRVNYGYTF.

In this sample, this clonotype turned up a few times. V and J are TRBV20-1 and TRBJ2-7, with unresolved D. Germline-derived CDR1 and CDR2 are DFQATT and SNEGSKA (reference sequence). The CDR3 sequence is 13 residues long. V lost 3 bases, J lost 5 bases, and 14 bases lay in between. CDR3 amino acids: CSASSRAADEQYF. CDR3 in DNA: TGCAGTGCTAGTTCCCGGGCTGCGGACGAGCAGTACTTC.

The chain has TRBV29-1 and TRBJ2-3; either TRBD1 or TRBD2 may supply D (5 bases each). The CDR3 extends over 16 amino acids. The germline V gene encodes CDR1 SQVTM and CDR2 ANQGSEA. Trimming took off 1 base at V and 4 bases at J, with 18 bases between the two ends. CDR3 nucleotide sequence: TGCAGCGTTGAAGGAGGGGCCCTAGGGCCCCCAGATACGCAGTATTTT. The encoded protein is CSVEGGALGPPDTQYF.

This clonotype has a handful of counts. J is TRBJ2-1 and V is TRBV30; TRBD2 matches at 10 bases. V was clipped by 3 bases and J by 15 bases; unmatched bases: 20. Germline-derived CDR1 and CDR2 are GTSNPN and SVGIG (reference sequence). The CDR3 sequence is 16 residues long. The CDR3 loop reads CAWSSPPPGLAKRLFF. CDR3 in DNA: TGTGCCTGGAGCTCACCCCCCCCGGGACTAGCGAAAAGGCTGTTCTTC.

Many counts were recorded for this clonotype. The chain carries TRBV5-1 and TRBJ2-3, with D perhaps TRBD2 (6 bases). The CDR3 runs 17 residues. Per germline, CDR1 SGHRS and CDR2 YFSETQ. The V end lost 1 base, the J end lost 1 base, and 16 bases lay between the germline ends. CDR3 sequence reads: CASSLNRRGEGTDTQYF. In DNA, the CDR3 is TGCGCCAGCAGCTTGAATCGGAGGGGCGAAGGCACAGATACGCAGTATTTT.

This clonotype appeared a few times. In nucleotides, the CDR3 is TGTGCCAGCAGCCCCCAGGGGGGAGACATTCAGTACTTC. Protein: CASSPQGGDIQYF. The gene calls are TRBV11-2 and TRBJ2-4; possible D gene TRBD1, 7 bases. With 5 bases removed from V and 8 bases from J, the gap between germline ends came to 13 bases. Germline CDR1 and CDR2: SGHAT and FQNNGV. This CDR3 is built from 13 residues.

This sequence joins TRBV24-1 and TRBJ1-5; 10 nucleotides line up with TRBD1. Germline lookup yields CDR1 KGHDR and CDR2 SFDVKD. The CDR3 extends over 17 amino acids. V trimming: 5 bases; J trimming: 0 bases; junction bases outside the gene matches: 6. As DNA, the CDR3 is TGTGCCACCAGTGCCGGGACAGGGGCTCTTAGCAATCAGCCCCAGCATTTT. Its translation is CATSAGTGALSNQPQHF.

The chain uses TRBV18 and TRBJ2-3; 8 nucleotides match TRBD2. Germline CDR1 is KGHSH and CDR2 is LQKENI. With V trimmed by 3 bases and J by 2 bases, 7 bases remained unmatched. The CDR3 is 16 residues long. CDR3 coding DNA: TGTGCCAGCTCACCTAAGCGGGAGACAGCCACAGATACGCAGTATTTT. Translation gives CASSPKRETATDTQYF.

The chain uses TRBV24-1 and TRBJ2-1, with a possible D match to TRBD2 (6 bases). Germline V CDR1 and CDR2: KGHDR, SFDVKD. CDR3 length equals 15 residues. The V gene lost 0 bases and the J gene lost 6 bases, with 11 bases spanning the gap. CDR3 nucleotides: TGTGCCACCAGTGATTTGTTGCGGGGTATCAATGAGCAGTTCTTC. Protein: CATSDLLRGINEQFF.

This clonotype was seen only a few times. The genes are TRBV20-1 and TRBJ2-1, with 9 bases fitting TRBD2. This CDR3 is 14 amino acids long. V was pared by 4 bases and J by 5 bases, with 6 bases of the junction left unmatched. Germline values: CDR1 DFQATT, CDR2 SNEGSKA (reference sequence). The CDR3 reads CSAITSGSDNEQFF. CDR3 bases: TGCAGTGCTATCACTAGCGGGTCCGACAATGAGCAGTTCTTC.

The rearrangement links TRBV28 to TRBJ2-7, with TRBD1 matching 8 bases. This CDR3 spans 15 amino acids. With 2 bases clipped from V and 3 bases from J, the junction kept 6 bases outside the gene matches. Germline V gene sequence: CDR1 MDHEN, CDR2 SYDVKM. The CDR3 region has the DNA TGTGCCAGCAGTTTAAGGACAGGGAATCGCTACGAGCAGTACGTC. Encoded protein: CASSLRTGNRYEQYV.

This chain connects TRBV2 to TRBJ2-1; no reliable D call. Trimming left V 6 bases short and J 7 bases short, with 16 bases between. Germline V gene sequence: CDR1 SNHLY, CDR2 FYNNEI. The CDR3 runs 14 residues. In nucleotides, the CDR3 is TGTGCCAGCAGATACGACGCTCCGGGTAATGAGCAGTTCTTC. Translated: CASRYDAPGNEQFF.

The rearrangement links TRBV5-1 to TRBJ1-6, with D unclear. This CDR3 has 13 amino acids. CDR1 and CDR2 (germline): SGHRS, YFSETQ. Trimming cost V 0 bases and J 10 bases, with 8 bases left between them. The CDR3 loop is CASSLEKESPLHF. The CDR3 DNA reads TGCGCCAGCAGCTTGGAGAAGGAATCACCCCTCCACTTT.

The V and J genes are TRBV10-3 and TRBJ1-5; 9 bases map to TRBD1. The junction had 2 bases not matched to a gene; V was cut back by 6 bases and J by 2 bases. The CDR3 loop spans 14 amino acids. In germline, CDR1 is ENHRY, CDR2 SYGVKD. For the CDR3, the DNA is TGTGCCATCAGACAGGGGGCCGGCAATCAGCCCCAGCATTTT. Translated, it gives CAIRQGAGNQPQHF.

This clonotype was detected only a few times. The V and J genes are TRBV5-1 and TRBJ2-1; 13 bases fit TRBD2. V trimming: 1 base; J trimming: 3 bases; junction bases outside the gene matches: 13. Germline CDR1 reads SGHRS; CDR2 reads YFSETQ. CDR3 length: 20 amino acids. CDR3 region: CASSLRPRLAGGSIYNEQFF. Here the CDR3 DNA reads TGCGCCAGCAGCTTGCGGCCGCGACTAGCGGGAGGCAGTATCTACAATGAGCAGTTCTTC.

This clonotype occurred many times. The V gene is TRBV5-1, the J gene TRBJ2-1, with 9 bases matching TRBD1. V shed 5 bases, J shed 4 bases, and the junction held 4 bases outside the gene matches. Germline CDR1 and CDR2: SGHRS and YFSETQ. The CDR3 extends over 14 amino acids. As DNA, the CDR3 is TGCGCCAGCAGACCGGGGACAGGGTACAATGAGCAGTTCTTC. Protein product: CASRPGTGYNEQFF.

The chain links TRBV28 to TRBJ2-1; tentatively, D is TRBD2 (5 bases). The CDR3 contains 19 residues. CDR1 is MDHEN and CDR2 is SYDVKM in the germline V gene. V dropped 1 base and J dropped 0 bases, with 19 bases sitting between them. The chain's CDR3 is CASSLYVASSRSSYNEQFF. CDR3 nucleotides: TGTGCCAGCAGTTTATATGTGGCTAGCTCCAGAAGCTCCTACAATGAGCAGTTCTTC.

At least ten counts were recorded for this clonotype. The chain employs TRBV7-9 and TRBJ1-6; no definite D call. Trimming left V 1 base short and J 9 bases short, with 13 bases between. The CDR3 contains 15 residues. In germline, CDR1 is SEHNR, CDR2 FQNEAQ (reference sequence). In DNA, the CDR3 is TGTGCCAGCAGCTTAGAAGCGGGTGGCGGTTCACCCCTCCACTTT. This gives the protein CASSLEAGGGSPLHF.

This clonotype was seen more than once but under ten times. The rearrangement uses TRBV5-1 and TRBJ2-1; no clear D gene. Germline V lookup: CDR1 SGHRS, CDR2 YFSETQ. Trimming took off 4 bases at V and 0 bases at J, with 11 bases between the two ends. CDR3 length: 15 amino acids. DNA of the CDR3: TGCGCCAGCAGCGCGGACGCGAGCTCCTACAATGAGCAGTTCTTC. Its protein is CASSADASSYNEQFF.

This clonotype showed up just a few times. The chain employs TRBV20-1 and TRBJ2-7; 7 nucleotides line up with TRBD2. The V and J ends lost 2 bases and 1 base, in that order; junction bases with no gene match: 8. The CDR3 loop spans 15 amino acids. Germline loops: CDR1 DFQATT, CDR2 SNEGSKA (reference sequence). The CDR3 spells CSARPAAGASYEQYF. The CDR3 DNA is TGCAGTGCTAGACCTGCGGCGGGAGCTTCCTACGAGCAGTACTTC.

In its sample, this clonotype was seen many times. The chain employs TRBV5-1 and TRBJ1-5; possible D gene TRBD1, 6 bases. The V end was cut by 0 bases, the J end by 5 bases, with 9 bases between. This CDR3 is 14 amino acids long. Germline values: CDR1 SGHRS, CDR2 YFSETQ. CDR3 bases: TGCGCCAGCAGCTTGGGACAGGCTGATCAGCCCCAGCATTTT. This codes for CASSLGQADQPQHF.

The rearrangement uses TRBV27 and TRBJ2-2; 10 nucleotides align to TRBD1. This CDR3 contains 16 residues. Germline V gene sequence: CDR1 MNHEY, CDR2 SMNVEV (reference sequence). The V and J ends lost 4 bases and 6 bases, in that order; junction bases with no gene match: 8. In nucleotides, the CDR3 is TGTGCCAGCAGTTCGACCGGGACAGGGGAGGCCGGGGAGCTGTTTTTT. Protein: CASSSTGTGEAGELFF.

This clonotype was recorded a few times. The chain is built from TRBV5-1 and TRBJ2-1; the D call may be TRBD1 or TRBD2 (6 bases each). The CDR3 length is 15 residues. Germline V gives CDR1 SGHRS, CDR2 YFSETQ. V shed 0 bases and J shed 7 bases, with 14 bases lying between them. The CDR3 region has the DNA TGCGCCAGCAGCTTGGAACTAGGGGGACTGAATGAGCAGTTCTTC. Its translation is CASSLELGGLNEQFF.

The V gene is TRBV29-1, the J gene TRBJ2-7; 8 bases map to TRBD1. Germline values: CDR1 SQVTM, CDR2 ANQGSEA. V shed 6 bases and J 5 bases; nucleotides not matched to a gene: 12. The length of the CDR3 is 14 residues. The CDR3 sequence is CSVGDRGGWDEQYF. CDR3 nucleotide sequence: TGCAGCGTGGGTGACAGGGGAGGTTGGGACGAGCAGTACTTC.

The DNA for the CDR3 is TGTGCCAGTCAGACTAGCGGGAGGACCAATGAGCAGTTCTTC. It translates to CASQTSGRTNEQFF. The chain employs TRBV12-3 or TRBV12-4 and TRBJ2-1, with 13 bases matching TRBD2. With V trimmed by 9 bases and J by 6 bases, 5 bases remained unmatched. CDR3 length: 14 residues.

This clonotype was found many times. This chain uses TRBV11-1 with TRBJ1-6; D not resolved. Germline CDR1 reads SGHAT; CDR2 reads FQDESV (reference sequence). The CDR3 loop spans 13 amino acids. With 5 bases removed from V and 6 bases from J, the gap between germline ends came to 8 bases. In nucleotides, the CDR3 is TGTGCCAGCAGCCTACAGCCTAATTCACCCCTCCACTTT. This translates into CASSLQPNSPLHF.